What follows is one TCR beta chain and its context. Its antigen is as yet unknown. The data belong to a study of cytomegalovirus exposure and HLA in healthy donors. Study-level points and caveats: A few CMV-associated chains were confirmed in vitro to be specific for CMV antigens. Whilst most TCR sequences proved rare, a subset of public TCRs occurred across many donors.

Clones were sequenced by immunoSEQ multiplex PCR, and TCRdb holds only the in-frame ones, with some missing. Here the sample spans 140,000 or so clones, roughly 89% being singletons. The study drew the donors from its approximately 110-subject validation cohort, separate from the approximately 700-subject first cohort. The sequenced sample was PBMCs. This receptor was identified in a woman between 18 and 29 years old in good health and CMV-seropositive.

CDR3 sequence (DNA): TGCGCCAGCAGCCAGGATCTCGGGACTAGCGGGCCATACGAGCAGTACTTC. It encodes CASSQDLGTSGPYEQYF. The chain carries TRBV4-1 and TRBJ2-7; 12 positions agree with TRBD2. V trimming: 3 bases; J trimming: 4 bases; junction bases outside the gene matches: 10. Germline CDR1 reads MGHRA; CDR2 reads YSYEKL. CDR3 length: 17 amino acids.